This passage covers 6 T cell receptor beta chains from one sample sequenced in a study of vaccination and CD4 T cells after COVID-19. Treatment denoted: approximately 11-day PBMC culture with coronavirus spike peptide pools or control peptides (ViraFEST assay). CD4+ T cells that had been cultured provided DNA sequenced with the Oncomine TCR Beta short-read assay. MiXCR, applied by TCRdb to the PCR reads, yields one record per CDR3 protein. The sample has 20,000 to 25,000 distinct CDR3 sequences; 40% to 60% are singletons. These receptors have no identified antigens. The sequenced material came from CD4+ T cells from blood, cultured in vitro. These receptors all come from a human donor who had recovered from COVID-19.

V usage is TRBV7-9 and J usage is TRBJ1-2; tentatively, D is TRBD1 (5 bases). There are 13 residues in the CDR3. Germline assignment: CDR1 SEHNR and CDR2 FQNEAQ (reference sequence). V lost 2 bases to trimming and J lost 8 bases, with 12 bases between them. The CDR3 sequence is CASSLRQGDGYTF. The DNA for the CDR3 is TGTGCCAGCAGCTTAAGGCAGGGTGACGGCTACACCTTC.

The V and J genes are TRBV12-3 or TRBV12-4 and TRBJ2-1, with 12 bases that match TRBD1. This CDR3 has 18 residues. Losses at the gene ends were 5 bases for V and 5 bases for J; bases not matched to a gene: 13. The DNA for the CDR3 is TGTGCCAGCAGTCCCGGGACAGGGGGCCTCAGGGGGAACAATGAGCAGTTCTTC. It codes for CASSPGTGGLRGNNEQFF.

This clonotype was observed a handful of times. The chain couples TRBV2 to TRBJ2-7; possibly TRBD2 for D (6 bases). Deletions cut 0 bases from V and 5 bases from J, with 14 bases between. Germline CDR1 SNHLY, CDR2 FYNNEI. The length of the CDR3 is 15 residues. The CDR3 reads CASSEALRRVHEQYF. CDR3 in DNA: TGTGCCAGCAGTGAAGCTCTTCGGAGGGTCCACGAGCAGTACTTC.

The chain is built from TRBV6-2 or TRBV6-3 and TRBJ1-2; the match to TRBD1 covers 9 bases. Germline CDR1 MNHEY, CDR2 SVGEGT. The CDR3 runs 16 residues. V shed 6 bases and J 5 bases; nucleotides not matched to a gene: 13. CDR3 nucleotides: TGTGCCAGCAGCCCCCAGGGGGGACAGGGTGGATATGGCTACACCTTC. Protein sequence: CASSPQGGQGGYGYTF.

In this sample, this clonotype turned up a few times. The CDR3 spells CASSPLGRETQYF. The CDR3 DNA is TGTGCCAGCAGCCCCCTCGGGAGAGAGACCCAGTACTTC. The chain recombines TRBV4-2 with TRBJ2-5; D is possibly TRBD2 (6 bases). There are 13 residues in the CDR3. With 4 bases removed from V and 4 bases from J, the gap between germline ends came to 10 bases. The V gene's germline CDR1 is LGHNA and CDR2 YNFKEQ.

The table lists this clonotype with a few counts. This chain connects TRBV2 to TRBJ1-1; D is possibly TRBD1 (5 bases). CDR1 SNHLY and CDR2 FYNNEI come from the germline V gene. The CDR3 has 15 residues. Deletions cut 2 bases from V and 0 bases from J, with 10 bases between. The CDR3 loop is CASSELGTLNTEAFF. DNA of the CDR3: TGTGCCAGCAGTGAACTGGGGACCCTGAACACTGAAGCTTTCTTT.